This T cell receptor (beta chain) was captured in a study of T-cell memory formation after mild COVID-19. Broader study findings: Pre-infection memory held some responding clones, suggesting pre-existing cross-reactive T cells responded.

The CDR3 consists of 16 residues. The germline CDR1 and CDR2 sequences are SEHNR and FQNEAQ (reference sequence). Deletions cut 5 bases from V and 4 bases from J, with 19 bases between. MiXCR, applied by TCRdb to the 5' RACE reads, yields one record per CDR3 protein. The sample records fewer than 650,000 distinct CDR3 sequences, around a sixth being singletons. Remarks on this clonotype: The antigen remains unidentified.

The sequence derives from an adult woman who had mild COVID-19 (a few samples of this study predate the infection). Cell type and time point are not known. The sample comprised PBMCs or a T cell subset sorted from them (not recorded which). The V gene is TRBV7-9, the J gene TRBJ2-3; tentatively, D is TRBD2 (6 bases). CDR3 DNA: TGTGCCAGCAGCCCAGCGGGCAGTTTAAAGGCAGATACGCAGTATTTT. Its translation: CASSPAGSLKADTQYF.